This T cell receptor beta chain derives from a study of T-cell memory formation after mild COVID-19. After removal of 5 bases from V and 3 bases from J, the junction contained 11 bases not matched to a gene. The CDR3 is 17 amino acids. Germline loops: CDR1 SGHVS, CDR2 FQNEAQ. The study, taken as a whole, reports: Clones contracting over day 15 to 85 were CD4/CD8 balanced, with later expanders leaning CD4+.

A remark on this clonotype: The antigen is undetermined.

TCRdb reanalysed the 5' RACE reads using MiXCR and keeps one entry per CDR3 protein. The repertoire holds 190,000 or so distinct CDR3 sequences, with around a fifth as singletons. The origin of this receptor is an adult woman who had mild COVID-19 (a few samples of this study predate the infection). Cell type and time point are not known. The specimen sequenced was PBMCs or a T cell subset sorted from them (not recorded which). The V call is TRBV7-8, the J call TRBJ1-4; TRBD1 matches at 8 bases. CDR3 residues: CASSPPTGEVSNEKLFF. The CDR3 nucleotides read TGTGCCAGCAGCCCCCCGACAGGGGAAGTGTCTAATGAAAAACTGTTTTTT.